Following are 28 T cell receptor beta chains from one sample sequenced in a study of T cells after yellow fever vaccination. TCRdb ran MiXCR on the 5' RACE reads and lists one entry per CDR3 protein. The table includes fewer than 450,000 distinct CDR3 sequences, 11% detected once. Specimen: PBMCs, collected on the day of the first yellow fever vaccination. All receptors come from a man aged 18 to 29 who received the YFV17D yellow fever vaccine.

This chain connects TRBV4-1 to TRBJ1-1; no clear D. V gave up 0 bases and J gave up 0 bases, with 11 bases separating them. From germline, CDR1 is MGHRA and CDR2 YSYEKL. The CDR3 extends over 16 amino acids. CDR3 amino acids: CASSQEVGNMNTEAFF. DNA for the CDR3: TGCGCCAGCAGCCAAGAAGTCGGAAACATGAACACTGAAGCTTTCTTT.

This sequence joins TRBV9 and TRBJ2-3; TRBD2 agrees at 9 bases. V dropped 3 bases and J dropped 6; count of bases not matched to a gene: 14. This CDR3 has 17 amino acids. CDR1 and CDR2 (germline): SGDLS, YYNGEE. The CDR3 is CASSAPSIAGETDTQYF. Here the CDR3 DNA reads TGTGCCAGCAGCGCCCCCTCTATAGCGGGGGAGACCGATACGCAGTATTTT.

This clonotype was observed at least ten times. The chain couples TRBV5-1 to TRBJ1-3; no clear D gene. Germline CDR1 is SGHRS and CDR2 is YFSETQ. V lost 5 bases to trimming and J lost 7 bases, with 13 bases between them. This CDR3 region has 13 residues. CDR3 region: CASRTEPVNTIYF. CDR3 nucleotide sequence: TGCGCCAGCAGGACGGAGCCGGTGAACACCATATATTTT.

This clonotype was recorded a few times. This chain joins TRBV5-1 and TRBJ1-6; the D is unclear. This CDR3 spans 15 amino acids. Trimming removed 1 base from V and 8 bases from J, with 13 bases in between. The germline CDR1 and CDR2 sequences are SGHRS and YFSETQ. In nucleotides, the CDR3 is TGCGCCAGCAGCTTGTCCCCTACGGCCGATTCACCCCTCCACTTT. Protein: CASSLSPTADSPLHF.

Details on this clonotype: A junction boundary mismatches the germline segment, possibly from a read error. Here the CDR3 DNA reads TGTATCAGCAGCCCGCCGGGACAGCACAATGAGCAGATCTTC. It yields the protein CISSPPGQHNEQIF. The genes are TRBV5-6 and TRBJ2-1; 7 nucleotides line up with TRBD1. CDR1 and CDR2 from the germline V gene are SGHDT and YYEEEE. This CDR3 spans 14 amino acids.

This clonotype came up a few times. V and J are TRBV24-1 and TRBJ1-1; D gene uncertain. This CDR3 contains 13 residues. CDR1 and CDR2 from the germline V gene are KGHDR and SFDVKD. V was trimmed by 7 bases and J by 1 base, leaving 9 bases between them. CDR3 coding DNA: TGTGCCACCAGGGACGAAGGGAACACTGAAGCTTTCTTT. Encoded protein: CATRDEGNTEAFF.

This clonotype has more than one count but fewer than ten. The CDR3 DNA sequence: TGCGCCAGCAGATCCGTGAACACTGAAGCTTTCTTT. Its translation: CASRSVNTEAFF. The chain employs TRBV5-1 and TRBJ1-1; D unclear. Germline CDR1 is SGHRS and CDR2 is YFSETQ. The CDR3 has 12 amino acids. V shed 5 bases and J shed 0 bases, with 5 bases lying between them.

This clonotype was observed a few times. The chain recombines TRBV4-3 with TRBJ1-1, with D possibly matching TRBD1 (6 bases). Trimming took 0 bases from V and 5 from J, leaving 16 bases between them. The CDR3 extends over 16 amino acids. Germline V gene sequence: CDR1 LGHNA, CDR2 YSLEER. The CDR3 sequence is CASSQDGGNRETEAFF. In DNA form, the CDR3 reads TGCGCCAGCAGCCAAGATGGAGGTAACAGGGAAACTGAAGCTTTCTTT.

This clonotype was counted a few times. The V gene is TRBV5-1, the J gene TRBJ1-4, with D unresolved. CDR1 and CDR2 from the germline V gene are SGHRS and YFSETQ. This CDR3 has 15 amino acids. Trimming left V 0 bases short and J 5 bases short, with 11 bases between. The CDR3 loop reads CASSLGQTSNEKLFF. CDR3 nucleotides: TGCGCCAGCAGCTTGGGGCAGACAAGCAATGAAAAACTGTTTTTT.

The chain carries TRBV5-1 and TRBJ2-7; no clear D. In germline, CDR1 is SGHRS, CDR2 YFSETQ. The germline V and J ends were trimmed by 2 bases and 5 bases, with 8 bases remaining between them. The CDR3 spans 12 residues. The CDR3 DNA reads TGCGCCAGCAGCTTTAGCAATGACGAGCAGTACTTC. It yields the protein CASSFSNDEQYF. The entire variable domain, with the rest obtained from reference TRBV5-1 and TRBJ2-7, is as follows: KAGVTQTPRYLIKTRGQQVTLSCSPISGHRSVSWYQQTPGQGLQFLFEYFSETQRNKGNFPGRFSGRQFSNSRSEMNVSTLELGDSALYLCASSFSNDEQYFGPGTRLTVT.

Many counts were recorded for this clonotype. The V gene is TRBV27, the J gene TRBJ2-7; 13 bases fit TRBD2. V was pared by 5 bases and J by 1 base, with 2 bases of the junction left unmatched. Germline lookup yields CDR1 MNHEY and CDR2 SMNVEV (reference sequence). The CDR3 loop spans 15 amino acids. CDR3 sequence (DNA): TGTGCCAGCAGTCCGACTAGCGGGGGGTCCTACGAGCAGTACGTC. It translates to CASSPTSGGSYEQYV.

The chain combines TRBV28 with TRBJ2-2; D unresolved. The V end was cut by 5 bases, the J end by 5 bases, with 9 bases between. CDR3 size: 13 residues. Germline-derived CDR1 and CDR2 are MDHEN and SYDVKM. The CDR3 DNA reads TGTGCCAGCAGTGGTCCTCGTACCGGGGAGCTGTTTTTT. Its protein is CASSGPRTGELFF.

The genes are TRBV3-1 and TRBJ1-2, with D uncertain. This CDR3 has 14 residues. Germline V gene data show CDR1 as LGHDT and CDR2 as YNNKEL (reference sequence). The V gene lost 4 bases and the J gene lost 4 bases, with 13 bases spanning the gap. CDR3 bases: TGTGCCAGCAGCCTGACATATCCAAGCTATGGCTACACCTTC. This codes for CASSLTYPSYGYTF.

This clonotype was counted ten times or more. This chain uses TRBV5-6 with TRBJ2-5, with unresolved D. Looked up from germline, CDR1 is SGHDT and CDR2 is YYEEEE. V was clipped by 4 bases and J by 7 bases, with 11 bases between them. The CDR3 is made up of 12 amino acids. CDR3 residues: CASSPTAGTQYF. The CDR3 bases are TGTGCCAGCAGCCCAACGGCCGGGACCCAGTACTTC.

As to this clonotype: The junction departs from the called germline gene at one end, perhaps through a read error. J is TRBJ1-1 and V is TRBV6-5, with D possibly being TRBD1 (5 bases). The CDR3 runs 14 residues. CDR1 and CDR2 (germline): MNHEY, SVGAGI. The CDR3 bases are TGTGCCAGCGGTTACACTTCAATAGGGGCTGAAGCTTTCTTT. Protein product: CASGYTSIGAEAFF.

The table lists this clonotype with a few counts. This sequence joins TRBV12-3 or TRBV12-4 and TRBJ2-2; 8 bases match TRBD1. This CDR3 contains 17 residues. Trimming cost V 3 bases and J 1 base; bases outside gene matches: 7. The CDR3 DNA follows: TGTGCCAGCAGTTTCAATTTTGGGACAGGGAACACCGGGGAGCTGTTTTTT. It translates to CASSFNFGTGNTGELFF.

This clonotype occurred many times. This sequence may be a read error, since a much larger clone differs from it by one base. V gene TRBV5-4 combines with J gene TRBJ2-3; D is ambiguous. Germline CDR1 is SGHNT and CDR2 is YYREEE (reference sequence). V was clipped by 0 bases and J by 2 bases, with 4 bases between them. The CDR3 loop spans 13 amino acids. This CDR3 reads CASSLAITDTQYF. The CDR3 region has the DNA TGTGCCAGCAGCTTGGCAATCACAGATACGCAGTATTTT.

This clonotype was counted between two and nine times. V is TRBV5-6 and J is TRBJ1-1; possible D gene TRBD1, 5 bases. Trimming removed 4 bases from V and 3 bases from J, with 13 bases in between. The CDR3 totals 14 residues. CDR1 SGHDT and CDR2 YYEEEE come from the germline V gene. The CDR3 DNA sequence: TGTGCCAGCAGCAACATCGACAGCTACACTGAAGCTTTCTTT. Protein sequence: CASSNIDSYTEAFF.

The chain uses TRBV7-9 and TRBJ2-3; the D gene could be TRBD1 or TRBD2 (5 bases each). This CDR3 has 16 residues. Germline V gene sequence: CDR1 SEHNR, CDR2 FQNEAQ (reference sequence). The ends were cut back, 1 base at V and 2 bases at J, with 13 bases in the middle. The CDR3 loop reads CASSLVGTAFTDTQYF. The CDR3 DNA reads as TGTGCCAGCAGCTTAGTCGGGACGGCCTTCACAGATACGCAGTATTTT.

The chain has TRBV9 and TRBJ2-7; TRBD1 matches at 7 bases. Germline CDR1 reads SGDLS; CDR2 reads YYNGEE. J was trimmed by 6 bases and V by 0 bases; bases with no gene match: 6. The CDR3 is 14 residues long. This chain's CDR3 is CASSVDNRGAEQYF. The DNA of the CDR3 is TGTGCCAGCAGCGTAGACAACAGGGGAGCCGAGCAGTACTTC.

Concerning this clonotype: At one end the junction does not follow the germline gene, possibly because of a read error. V gene TRBV24-1 combines with J gene TRBJ1-2; no reliable D call. The length of the CDR3 is 13 residues. The V gene's germline CDR1 is KGHDR and CDR2 SFDVKD. The CDR3, as DNA: TGTGCCACCAGTGATGAGCAACACTATAGCTACACCTTC. Translation: CATSDEQHYSYTF.

This clonotype was seen ten or more times. The chain joins TRBV5-1 to TRBJ2-3; D gene uncertain. With 1 base removed from V and 4 bases from J, the gap between germline ends came to 16 bases. Germline values: CDR1 SGHRS, CDR2 YFSETQ. The CDR3 consists of 16 residues. CDR3: CASSLRIEGWADTQYF. As DNA, the CDR3 is TGCGCCAGCAGCTTGAGAATTGAAGGGTGGGCAGATACGCAGTATTTT. Combining the CDR3 with reference TRBV5-1 and TRBJ2-3 gives the whole variable domain KAGVTQTPRYLIKTRGQQVTLSCSPISGHRSVSWYQQTPGQGLQFLFEYFSETQRNKGNFPGRFSGRQFSNSRSEMNVSTLELGDSALYLCASSLRIEGWADTQYFGPGTRLTVL.

This clonotype was picked up a small number of times. The CDR3 is CASSLSGLSEQFF. The CDR3 nucleotides are TGCGCCAGCAGTCTTTCCGGGCTCAGTGAGCAGTTCTTC. The V and J genes are TRBV5-1 and TRBJ2-1; D is undetermined. Germline V gene sequence: CDR1 SGHRS, CDR2 YFSETQ. CDR3 length: 13 amino acids. V was cut by 5 bases and J by 9 bases, with 15 bases left in between.

The chain carries TRBV4-1 and TRBJ2-5, with D uncertain. Per the germline V gene, CDR1 is MGHRA and CDR2 is YSYEKL. V lost 3 bases to trimming and J lost 5 bases, with 13 bases between them. The CDR3 is 14 residues long. CDR3 sequence (DNA): TGCGCCAGCAGCCACCCCAGTCCGGGTGAGACCCAGTACTTC. Its protein is CASSHPSPGETQYF.

The genes are TRBV9 and TRBJ2-3; D gene unclear. Germline V lookup: CDR1 SGDLS, CDR2 YYNGEE. V lost 4 bases, J lost 6 bases, and 9 bases lay in between. The CDR3 loop spans 12 amino acids. CDR3 DNA sequence: TGTGCCAGCAGCCACGATAGGGATACGCAGTATTTT. Translated, it gives CASSHDRDTQYF. Supplemented by reference TRBV9 and TRBJ2-3, the full variable domain reads DSGVTQTPKHLITATGQRVTLRCSPRSGDLSVYWYQQSLDQGLQFLIQYYNGEERAKGNILERFSAQQFPDLHSELNLSSLELGDSALYFCASSHDRDTQYFGPGTRLTVL.

This chain joins TRBV5-4 and TRBJ1-6; 9 positions agree with TRBD1. The CDR3 contains 15 residues. Germline loops: CDR1 SGHNT, CDR2 YYREEE (reference sequence). V lost 1 base to trimming and J lost 9 bases; unmatched junction nucleotides: 5. As DNA, the CDR3 is TGTGCCAGCAGCTTGTGGGGACAGGGCGTTTCACCCCTCCACTTT. It codes for CASSLWGQGVSPLHF.

The chain joins TRBV6-2 or TRBV6-3 to TRBJ2-7; TRBD2 matches 9 bases. V was clipped by 4 bases and J by 4 bases; unmatched bases: 8. This CDR3 comprises 15 residues. Germline CDR1 is MNHEY and CDR2 is SVGEGT. For the CDR3, the DNA is TGTGCCAGCAGTTCAGAGGGACTAGCCCTATACGAGCAGTACTTC. Translation: CASSSEGLALYEQYF.

This clonotype was observed a few times. The genes are TRBV20-1 and TRBJ1-5; a weak D match, TRBD1 (5 bases). This CDR3 comprises 14 residues. The germline V gene has CDR1 DFQATT and CDR2 SNEGSKA (reference sequence). Trimming removed 5 bases from V and 5 bases from J, with 16 bases in between. CDR3 DNA sequence: TGCAGTGCTCCCAAGGGACGGCTGTATCAGCCCCAGCATTTT. Amino acids: CSAPKGRLYQPQHF.